A single sample gave rise to the 6 T cell receptor beta chains below, sequenced in a study of T cell responses to AZD1222 COVID-19 vaccine. Libraries were prepared by immunoSEQ multiplex PCR; TCRdb keeps only in-frame clonotypes and omits some of them. The data show tens of thousands of clones, with roughly 91% seen just once and roughly 5.1% held by the top ten. Sequenced here: peripheral blood, sampled 28 days after the second AZD1222 dose. Receptors were obtained from an adult who received the AZD1222 COVID-19 vaccine.

This rearrangement joins TRBV10-2 to TRBJ2-7; 7 bases map to TRBD2. Germline CDR1 is WSHSY and CDR2 is SAAADI. V dropped 1 base and J dropped 4; count of bases not matched to a gene: 7. The CDR3 has 15 residues. In nucleotides, the CDR3 is TGCGCCAGCAGTGAGTTCGGAGCGGGGCGATACGAGCAGTACTTC. Encoded protein: CASSEFGAGRYEQYF.

The chain employs TRBV30 and TRBJ2-1, with TRBD2 matching 7 bases. The J segment lost 0 bases and the V segment lost 2 bases, leaving 4 bases of the junction unmatched. Germline V lookup: CDR1 GTSNPN, CDR2 SVGIG (reference sequence). The CDR3 extends over 15 amino acids. DNA of the CDR3: TGTGCCTGGAGTCTAGCGGCGAGCTCCTACAATGAGCAGTTCTTC. Protein: CAWSLAASSYNEQFF.

The chain is built from TRBV7-9 and TRBJ1-6, with D tentatively TRBD1 (5 bases). Trimming removed 4 bases at V and 7 bases at J, with 14 bases between. From germline, CDR1 is SEHNR and CDR2 FQNEAQ (reference sequence). The length of the CDR3 is 15 residues. The CDR3 sequence is CASSYVRGGNSPLHF. Written as DNA, the CDR3 is TGTGCCAGCAGCTACGTTAGGGGCGGGAATTCACCCCTCCACTTT. Combining the CDR3 with reference TRBV7-9 and TRBJ1-6 gives the whole variable domain DTGVSQNPRHKITKRGQNVTFRCDPISEHNRLYWYRQTLGQGPEFLTYFQNEAQLEKSRLLSDRFSAERPKGSFSTLEIQRTEQGDSAMYLCASSYVRGGNSPLHFGNGTRLTVT.

The chain links TRBV25-1 to TRBJ1-6; D ambiguous. Germline values: CDR1 MGHDK, CDR2 SYGVNS. The ends were cut back, 0 bases at V and 5 bases at J, with 8 bases in the middle. The CDR3 is made up of 15 amino acids. The CDR3 DNA is TGTGCCAGCAGTGAATATGGACTTAATAATTCACCCCTCCACTTT. Its protein product is CASSEYGLNNSPLHF.

V is TRBV18 and J is TRBJ1-1; D call uncertain. The CDR3 is made up of 14 amino acids. The germline V gene encodes CDR1 KGHSH and CDR2 LQKENI. Trimming took 3 bases from V and 0 from J, leaving 8 bases between them. The CDR3 DNA sequence: TGTGCCAGCTCACCCAGGACGATGAACACTGAAGCTTTCTTT. It yields the protein CASSPRTMNTEAFF.

This clone was seen just once. The chain links TRBV18 to TRBJ1-1; no firm D call. Germline V gene sequence: CDR1 KGHSH, CDR2 LQKENI. Trimming stripped 1 base from V and 3 bases from J, with 15 bases between. The CDR3 totals 16 residues. CDR3 loop: CASSPQTGAWYTEAFF. CDR3 nucleotide sequence: TGTGCCAGCTCACCACAGACGGGCGCTTGGTACACTGAAGCTTTCTTT.